The sequence of this T cell receptor beta chain was determined in a study of blood T cell repertoires in COVID-19. Trimming removed 5 bases at V and 0 bases at J, with 6 bases between. CDR3 size: 13 residues. The data were produced by immunoSEQ multiplex PCR, yet TCRdb's version contains in-frame clones alone and is incomplete. The top ten hold under 35% of the sample, which has around 100,000 clones, 70% to 80% seen once. This clone has ten or more counts. The same CDR3 arises from other DNA sequences in this sample as well. The sequencing input was peripheral blood. The chain is built from TRBV12-3 or TRBV12-4 and TRBJ2-3; D possibly corresponds to TRBD2 (6 bases). The sequence derives from a man in his 70s with active or convalescent COVID-19. The CDR3 sequence: CASSGGSTDTQYF. The CDR3 coding sequence is TGTGCCAGCAGTGGAGGGAGCACAGATACGCAGTATTTT.